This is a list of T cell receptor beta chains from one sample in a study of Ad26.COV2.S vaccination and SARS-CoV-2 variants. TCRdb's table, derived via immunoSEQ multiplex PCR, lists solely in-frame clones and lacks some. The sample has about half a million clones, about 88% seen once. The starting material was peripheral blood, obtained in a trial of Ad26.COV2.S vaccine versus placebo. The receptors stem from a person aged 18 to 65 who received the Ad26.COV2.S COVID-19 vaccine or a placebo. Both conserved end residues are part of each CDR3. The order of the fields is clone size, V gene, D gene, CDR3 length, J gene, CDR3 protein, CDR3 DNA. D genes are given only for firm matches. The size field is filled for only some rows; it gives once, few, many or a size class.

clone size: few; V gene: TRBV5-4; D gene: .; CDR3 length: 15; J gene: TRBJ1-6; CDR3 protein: CASSLDRLEGSPLHF; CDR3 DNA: TGTGCCAGCAGCTTGGACCGCCTGGAGGGGTCACCCCTCCACTTT
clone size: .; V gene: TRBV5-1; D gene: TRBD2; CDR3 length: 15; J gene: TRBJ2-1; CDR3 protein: CASSLTSGLAGEQFF; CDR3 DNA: TGCGCCAGCAGCTTGACATCCGGACTAGCGGGGGAGCAGTTCTTC
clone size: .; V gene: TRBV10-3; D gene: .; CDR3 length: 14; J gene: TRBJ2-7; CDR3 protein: CAISEQALGSEQYF; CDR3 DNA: TGTGCCATCAGTGAGCAGGCACTCGGCTCCGAGCAGTACTTC
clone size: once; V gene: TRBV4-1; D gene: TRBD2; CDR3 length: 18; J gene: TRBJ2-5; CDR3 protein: CASSRGSGRAWYQETQYF; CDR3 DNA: TGCGCCAGCAGCCGCGGTAGCGGGAGAGCCTGGTACCAAGAGACCCAGTACTTC
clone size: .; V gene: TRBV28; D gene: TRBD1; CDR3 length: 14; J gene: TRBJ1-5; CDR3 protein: CASSRGQGRQPQHF; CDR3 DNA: TGTGCCAGCAGTAGGGGACAGGGGCGTCAGCCCCAGCATTTT
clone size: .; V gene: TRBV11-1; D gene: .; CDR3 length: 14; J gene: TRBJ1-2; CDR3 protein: CASSPDEYIYGYTF; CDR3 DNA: TGTGCCAGCAGCCCGGATGAGTACATCTATGGCTACACCTTC
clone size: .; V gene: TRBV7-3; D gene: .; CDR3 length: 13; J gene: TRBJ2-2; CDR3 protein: CASSPAEDGELFF; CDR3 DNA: TGTGCCAGCAGCCCAGCCGAAGACGGGGAGCTGTTTTTT
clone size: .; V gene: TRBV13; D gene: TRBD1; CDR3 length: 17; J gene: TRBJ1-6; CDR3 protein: CASSFRQGSSYNSPLHF; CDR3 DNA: TGTGCCAGCAGCTTTCGACAGGGAAGCTCCTATAATTCACCCCTCCACTTT
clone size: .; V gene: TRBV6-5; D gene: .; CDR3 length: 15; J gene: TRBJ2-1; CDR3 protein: CASSYSPSSYNEQFF; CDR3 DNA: TGTGCCAGCAGTTACTCGCCCAGCTCCTACAATGAGCAGTTCTTC
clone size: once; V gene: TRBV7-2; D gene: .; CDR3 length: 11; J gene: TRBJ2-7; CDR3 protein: CASSSPGVAVF; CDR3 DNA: TGTGCCAGCAGCTCCCCGGGGGTAGCGGTGTTC
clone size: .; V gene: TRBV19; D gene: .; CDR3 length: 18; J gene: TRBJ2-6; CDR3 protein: CASSASGTDISGANVLTF; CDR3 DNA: TGTGCCAGTAGTGCCTCCGGGACGGACATCTCTGGGGCCAACGTCCTGACTTTC
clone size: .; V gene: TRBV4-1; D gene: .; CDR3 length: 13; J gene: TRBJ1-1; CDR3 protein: CASSHLGGTEAFF; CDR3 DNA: TGCGCCAGCAGCCACCTGGGGGGGACTGAAGCTTTCTTT
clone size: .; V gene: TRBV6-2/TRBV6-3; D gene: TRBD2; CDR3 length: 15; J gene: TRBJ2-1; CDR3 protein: CASSRTSGNFDEQFF; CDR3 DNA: TGTGCCAGCAGTCGGACTAGCGGGAATTTTGATGAGCAGTTCTTC
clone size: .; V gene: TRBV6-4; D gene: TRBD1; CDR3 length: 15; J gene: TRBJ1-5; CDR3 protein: CASSDSGRGHQPQHF; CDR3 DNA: TGTGCCAGCAGTGACTCGGGCAGGGGGCATCAGCCCCAGCATTTT
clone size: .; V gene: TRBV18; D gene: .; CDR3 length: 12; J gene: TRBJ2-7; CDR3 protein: CASSLSGNEQYF; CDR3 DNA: TGTGCCAGCTCACTTTCGGGGAACGAGCAGTACTTC
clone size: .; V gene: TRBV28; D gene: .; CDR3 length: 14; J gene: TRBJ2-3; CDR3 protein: CASSLAPTKDTQYF; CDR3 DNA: TGTGCCAGCAGTTTAGCCCCTACAAAGGATACGCAGTATTTT
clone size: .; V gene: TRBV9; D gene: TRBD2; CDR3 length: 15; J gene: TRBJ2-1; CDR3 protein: CASSVGGRARDEQFF; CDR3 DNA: TGTGCCAGCAGCGTAGGCGGGAGGGCCCGCGATGAGCAGTTCTTC
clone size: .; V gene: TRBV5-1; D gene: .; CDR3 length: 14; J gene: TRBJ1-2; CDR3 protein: CASSLVPGDYGYTF; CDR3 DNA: TGCGCCAGCAGCTTAGTACCAGGGGACTATGGCTACACCTTC
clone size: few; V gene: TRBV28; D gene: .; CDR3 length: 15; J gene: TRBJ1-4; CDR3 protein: CASSLNPRFDEKLFF; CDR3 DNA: TGTGCCAGCAGTTTAAATCCCCGGTTCGATGAAAAACTGTTTTTT
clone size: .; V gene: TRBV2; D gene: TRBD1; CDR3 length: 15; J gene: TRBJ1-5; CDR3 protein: CASLDGQAGIQPQHF; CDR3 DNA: TGTGCCAGCCTCGACGGACAGGCGGGGATTCAGCCCCAGCATTTT
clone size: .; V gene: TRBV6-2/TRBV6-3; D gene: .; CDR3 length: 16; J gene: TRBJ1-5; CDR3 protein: CASSYSSRGDVQPQHF; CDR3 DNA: TGTGCCAGCAGCTACTCGTCCAGGGGAGATGTTCAGCCCCAGCATTTT
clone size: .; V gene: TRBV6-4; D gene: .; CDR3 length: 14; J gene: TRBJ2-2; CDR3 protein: CASSELENTGELFF; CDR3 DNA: TGTGCCAGCAGTGAACTAGAGAACACCGGGGAGCTGTTTTTT
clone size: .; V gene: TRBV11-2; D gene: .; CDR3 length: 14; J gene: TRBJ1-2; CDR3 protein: CASSPDRLNYGYTF; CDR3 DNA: TGTGCCAGCAGCCCCGACCGTCTTAACTATGGCTACACCTTC